This TCR beta chain was captured by sequencing in a study of T cell changes during pregnancy in multiple sclerosis. Germline CDR1 reads MNHEY; CDR2 reads SMNVEV (reference sequence). With 2 bases removed from V and 4 bases from J, the gap between germline ends came to 8 bases. This CDR3 contains 13 residues. Sequencing was performed with immunoSEQ multiplex PCR; in TCRdb, only in-frame clones are kept and a portion is missing. The data show 25,000 to 35,000 clones, roughly nine tenths seen once. The sequences come from CD8+ T cells from peripheral blood mononuclear cells, collected in the first trimester of pregnancy. This TCR was recovered from a female donor with multiple sclerosis, enrolled in a pregnancy study. This chain uses TRBV27 with TRBJ1-1; unclear D gene. CDR3 sequence: CASSLAGSTEAFF. The CDR3 DNA reads as TGTGCCAGCAGTTTAGCTGGGAGCACTGAAGCTTTCTTT.